Listed here is a single T cell receptor beta chain. The identical CDR3 is also encoded by other nucleotide sequences in the sample. V was clipped by 1 base and J by 4 bases; unmatched bases: 4. The length of the CDR3 is 15 residues. The germline V gene encodes CDR1 MNHNS and CDR2 SASEGT. Here immunoSEQ multiplex PCR was the method, and the copy in TCRdb shows in-frame clones only, minus some. The sample gives 90,000 to 150,000 clones, approximately 91% of which show up once; 6% to 8% is in the top ten. This record belongs to a study of control samples from healthy donors and cancer patients. The TCR comes from a woman between 18 and 29 years old in good health. Sequences were obtained from blood. The rearrangement links TRBV6-1 to TRBJ1-2; TRBD1 matches at 9 bases. CDR3 sequence reads: CASSEGTGAFYGYTF. For the CDR3, the DNA is TGTGCCAGCAGTGAAGGGACAGGGGCCTTCTATGGCTACACCTTC.